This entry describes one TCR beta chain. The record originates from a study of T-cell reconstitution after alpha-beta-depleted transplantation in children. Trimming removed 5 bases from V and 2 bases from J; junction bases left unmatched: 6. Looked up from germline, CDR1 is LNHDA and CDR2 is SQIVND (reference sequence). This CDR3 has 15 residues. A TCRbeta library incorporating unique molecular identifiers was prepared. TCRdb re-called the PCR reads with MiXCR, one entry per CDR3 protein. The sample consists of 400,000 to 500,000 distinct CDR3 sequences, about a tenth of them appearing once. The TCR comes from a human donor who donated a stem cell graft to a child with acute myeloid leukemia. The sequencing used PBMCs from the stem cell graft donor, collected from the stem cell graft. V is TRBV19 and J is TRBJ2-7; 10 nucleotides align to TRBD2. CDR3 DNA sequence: TGTGCCAGTAGTGATCGACTAGCGGGTCCCTACGAGCAGTACTTC. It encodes CASSDRLAGPYEQYF.